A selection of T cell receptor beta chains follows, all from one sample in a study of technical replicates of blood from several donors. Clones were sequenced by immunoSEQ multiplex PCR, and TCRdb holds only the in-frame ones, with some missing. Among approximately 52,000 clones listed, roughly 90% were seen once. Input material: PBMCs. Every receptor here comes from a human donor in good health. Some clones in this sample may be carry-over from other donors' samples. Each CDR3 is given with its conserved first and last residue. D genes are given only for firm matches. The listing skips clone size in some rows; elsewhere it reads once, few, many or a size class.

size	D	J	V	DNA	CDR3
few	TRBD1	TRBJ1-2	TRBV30	TGTGCCTGGAGTGGGGGGGACAGGAACTATGGCTACACCTTC	CAWSGGDRNYGYTF
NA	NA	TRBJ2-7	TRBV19	TGTGCCAGTAGTATAGGAGGGCACCGAAGCGAGCAGTACTTC	CASSIGGHRSEQYF
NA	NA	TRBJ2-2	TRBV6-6	TGTGCCAGCAGTTACTCACCAGGGGTCACCGGGGAGCTGTTTTTT	CASSYSPGVTGELFF
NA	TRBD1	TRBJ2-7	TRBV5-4	TGTGCCAGCAGCTTGGAAGGACAGGGCAGGGAGCAGTACTTC	CASSLEGQGREQYF
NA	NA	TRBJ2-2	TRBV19	TGTGCCAGTACTCCCCCGGGACTCAACACCGGGGAGCTGTTTTTT	CASTPPGLNTGELFF
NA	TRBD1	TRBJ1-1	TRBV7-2	TGTGCCAGCAGCCCGAGGACAGGGATCGGCACTGAAGCTTTCTTT	CASSPRTGIGTEAFF
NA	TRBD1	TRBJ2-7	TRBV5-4	TGTGCCAGCAGGAGACAGGGGGCGCTCGAGCAGTACTTC	CASRRQGALEQYF
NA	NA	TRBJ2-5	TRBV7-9	TGTGCCAGCAGCTTAGAGGTGGAGCGGGAGACCCAGTACTTC	CASSLEVERETQYF
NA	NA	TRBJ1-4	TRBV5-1	TGCGCCAGCAGCTTAACAGGAGTCACTAATGAAAAACTGTTTTTT	CASSLTGVTNEKLFF
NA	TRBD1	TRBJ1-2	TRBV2	TGTGCCAGCAGTGATATGGGGACAGGGGTACGCTATGGCTACACCTTC	CASSDMGTGVRYGYTF
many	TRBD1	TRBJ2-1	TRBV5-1	TGCGCCAGCAGCTCGCCTCGGACAGGGGGCTCCTACAATGAGCAGTTCTTC	CASSSPRTGGSYNEQFF
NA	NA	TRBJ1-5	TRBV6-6	TGTGCCAGCACCCATGATCGGGGCAATCAGCCCCAGCATTTT	CASTHDRGNQPQHF
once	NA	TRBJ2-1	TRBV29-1	TGCAGCGTTGATAGTACCTCGCGGGGATCCTACAATGAGCAGTTCTTC	CSVDSTSRGSYNEQFF
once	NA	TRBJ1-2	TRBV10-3	TGTGCCATCAGTGACCCGACAGGAAAAGGGGACTATGGCTACACCTTC	CAISDPTGKGDYGYTF
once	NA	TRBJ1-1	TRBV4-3	TGCGCCAGCAGCCAAGTTCTGACAGGACTTCTGAACACTGAAGCTTTCTTT	CASSQVLTGLLNTEAFF
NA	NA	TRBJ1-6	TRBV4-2	TGTGCCAGCAGCCAAGTATCGACAGCCTCTTCACCCCTCCACTTT	CASSQVSTASSPLHF
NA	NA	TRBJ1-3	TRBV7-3	TGTGCCAGCAGCGTCGGACAGAGCGGAAACACCATATATTTT	CASSVGQSGNTIYF
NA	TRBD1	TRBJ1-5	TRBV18	TGTGCCAGCTCACCGAGTCCGGGACAGGGATTTGAGGATTTCAATCAGCCCCAGCATTTT	CASSPSPGQGFEDFNQPQHF
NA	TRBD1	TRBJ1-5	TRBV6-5	TGTGCCAGCAGGGGGACAGGCGAAAATCAGCCCCAGCATTTT	CASRGTGENQPQHF
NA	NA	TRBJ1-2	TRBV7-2	TGTGCCAGCAGCTTAGCCGTGGAGCTCCCCTATGGCTACACCTTC	CASSLAVELPYGYTF
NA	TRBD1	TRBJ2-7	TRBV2	TGTGCCAGCGGACAGGGGATGCCCTACGAGCAGTACTTC	CASGQGMPYEQYF
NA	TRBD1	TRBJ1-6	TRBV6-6	TGTGCCAGTAACCGGGACAGTAATTCACCCCTCCACTTT	CASNRDSNSPLHF
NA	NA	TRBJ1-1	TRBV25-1	TGTGCCAGCAGTGATTTTAACTCGAACACTGAAGCTTTCTTT	CASSDFNSNTEAFF
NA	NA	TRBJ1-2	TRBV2	TGTGCCAGCAGTGACAACAGGCCGAGGGGCTACACCTTC	CASSDNRPRGYTF
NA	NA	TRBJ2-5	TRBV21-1	TGTGCCAGCAGCGATCCGGGTCCAACCATTCAAGAGACCCAGTACTTC	CASSDPGPTIQETQYF
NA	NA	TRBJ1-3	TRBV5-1	TGCGCCAGCAGCGGAACAGGGTTCGGAAACACCATATATTTT	CASSGTGFGNTIYF
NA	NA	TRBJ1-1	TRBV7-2	TGTGCCAGCTCAAGATCCCGCCGGGAAGCTTTCTTT	CASSRSRREAFF